The clone carrying this TCR beta chain was seen many times. Per the authors' pipeline: Amplification with reference gene primers provided the estimates of nucleated cell counts. The table came from immunoSEQ multiplex PCR; TCRdb's copy has only in-frame clones and leaves some out. That table furnishes V, J and clone size, whereas the DNA furnished D and trimming. The sample lists 100,000 to 150,000 clones, around 80% occurring once. Germline V lookup: CDR1 MNHNS, CDR2 SASEGT. The J segment lost 0 bases and the V segment lost 0 bases, leaving 9 bases of the junction unmatched. The CDR3 spans 19 residues. The sample belongs to a study of blood T cell repertoires in COVID-19. Study details: PBMCs, B-cell-depleted T cells, or T cells were the source of the cDNA or gDNA that made up the material.

Sequencing was performed on peripheral blood. The clonotype originates from a woman aged 45 to 65 with acute or convalescent COVID-19. This sequence joins TRBV6-1 and TRBJ2-7, with TRBD2 matching 12 bases. In nucleotides, the CDR3 is TGTGCCAGCAGTGAAGCGGGGGGACTAGCGGGCCTTCTCTCCTACGAGCAGTACTTC. This gives the protein CASSEAGGLAGLLSYEQYF.